These T cell receptor beta chains were read from a single sample in a study of T cell responses to AZD1222 COVID-19 vaccine. Clones were read by immunoSEQ multiplex PCR, and TCRdb kept only the in-frame ones, dropping some. The table shows about 92,000 clones, with roughly nine tenths occurring only once. The material sequenced was peripheral blood, taken on day 0 of AZD1222 vaccination. Receptors originate from an adult in good health. The CDR3 runs from the conserved cysteine through the conserved F or W. Each record gives: J gene, CDR3 length, clone size, D gene, V gene, CDR3 protein, CDR3 DNA. A D gene is named only where the DNA matches it firmly. The size of a clone is reported for some rows only, either as once, few or many, or as a class for expanded clones.

>TRBJ1-1|14|.|TRBD1|TRBV18
CASSAGQGATEAFF
TGTGCCAGCTCGGCCGGACAGGGGGCCACTGAAGCTTTCTTT
>TRBJ2-7|11|.|.|TRBV27
CASRTAHEQYF
TGTGCCAGCAGGACAGCGCACGAGCAGTACTTC
>TRBJ1-4|15|.|TRBD1|TRBV2
CASSAGQANNEKLFF
TGTGCCAGCAGCGCGGGACAGGCGAATAATGAAAAACTGTTTTTT
>TRBJ2-1|16|.|.|TRBV7-3
CASSLENRTLYNEQFF
TGTGCCAGCAGCTTAGAAAACCGGACGCTCTACAATGAGCAGTTCTTC
>TRBJ1-1|15|.|.|TRBV7-8
CASSSAWARDTEAFF
TGTGCCAGCAGCTCGGCTTGGGCGCGAGACACTGAAGCTTTCTTT
>TRBJ1-4|15|once|.|TRBV4-3
CASSQNPGPGEKLFF
TGCGCCAGCAGCCAAAACCCCGGACCCGGAGAAAAACTGTTTTTT
>TRBJ1-6|17|.|TRBD1|TRBV18
CASSPGQGGSYNSPLHF
TGTGCCAGCTCACCCGGACAGGGTGGCTCCTATAATTCACCCCTCCACTTT
>TRBJ1-5|16|.|.|TRBV5-6
CASSFRTLRGNQPQHF
TGTGCCAGCAGCTTTAGGACGCTTCGGGGCAATCAGCCCCAGCATTTT
>TRBJ1-2|14|.|.|TRBV3-1/TRBV3-2
CASSQTDSAYGYTF
TGTGCCAGCAGCCAAACGGACTCAGCCTATGGCTACACCTTC
>TRBJ1-5|13|.|.|TRBV2
CASKSGSNQPQHF
TGTGCCAGCAAATCAGGGAGCAATCAGCCCCAGCATTTT
>TRBJ2-1|15|.|.|TRBV9
CASSVSSEARNEQFF
TGTGCCAGCAGCGTATCTAGCGAAGCCAGAAATGAGCAGTTCTTC
>TRBJ1-1|15|.|TRBD1|TRBV19
CASRPTGFITTEAFF
TGTGCCAGCCGACCGACAGGGTTTATAACGACTGAAGCTTTCTTT
>TRBJ1-3|15|.|.|TRBV7-9
CASSQDIVSGNTIYF
TGTGCCAGCAGCCAGGACATAGTCTCTGGAAACACCATATATTTT
>TRBJ1-2|14|.|TRBD1|TRBV12-5
CASGLVPDREGYTF
TGTGCTAGTGGTTTGGTACCCGACAGGGAAGGCTACACCTTC
>TRBJ1-2|15|.|.|TRBV9
CASSVREGHPRGYTF
TGTGCCAGCAGCGTAAGGGAGGGACACCCTCGTGGCTACACCTTC
>TRBJ2-7|14|.|.|TRBV9
CASSPTGKPYEQYF
TGTGCCAGCAGCCCCACCGGGAAACCCTACGAGCAGTACTTC
>TRBJ1-2|12|.|.|TRBV5-1
CASRGFDYGYTF
TGCGCCAGCAGGGGGTTCGACTATGGCTACACCTTC
>TRBJ1-3|13|.|.|TRBV29-1
CSVEGQPGNTIYF
TGCAGCGTTGAAGGGCAGCCCGGAAACACCATATATTTT
>TRBJ2-7|13|once|.|TRBV5-1
CASSLVLGGEQYF
TGCGCCAGCAGCTTGGTCCTGGGGGGCGAGCAGTACTTC
>TRBJ1-1|12|.|.|TRBV19
CASKQANTEAFF
TGTGCCAGTAAACAGGCCAACACTGAAGCTTTCTTT
>TRBJ2-7|13|.|.|TRBV6-5
CASSYGPDYEQYF
TGTGCCAGCAGTTACGGACCCGACTACGAGCAGTACTTC
>TRBJ2-7|15|once|.|TRBV25-1
CASSSTGKGTYEQYF
TGTGCCAGCAGTTCCACAGGGAAGGGGACCTACGAGCAGTACTTC
>TRBJ1-1|13|.|.|TRBV5-6
CATNGQTGTEAFF
TGTGCCACCAACGGGCAGACCGGCACTGAAGCTTTCTTT
>TRBJ1-3|13|few|.|TRBV11-3
CASSLYVEDTIYF
TGTGCCAGCAGCTTATATGTCGAGGACACCATATATTTT
>TRBJ1-4|17|.|TRBD1|TRBV18
CASSADRGGLFDEKLFF
TGTGCCAGCTCAGCGGACAGGGGAGGCTTGTTTGATGAAAAACTGTTTTTT
>TRBJ2-1|15|.|TRBD1|TRBV4-2
CASSRGRGPYNEQFF
TGTGCCAGCAGCCGGGGCAGGGGGCCCTACAATGAGCAGTTCTTC
>TRBJ1-6|16|.|.|TRBV7-2
CASSLNAKGGNSPLHF
TGTGCCAGCAGTTTAAACGCTAAGGGTGGGAATTCACCCCTCCACTTT
>TRBJ1-4|14|.|.|TRBV28
CASSFFLGREKLFF
TGTGCCAGCAGTTTTTTCCTCGGGAGGGAAAAACTGTTTTTT
>TRBJ2-7|16|.|TRBD2|TRBV5-1
CASSLRWTSGRDEQYF
TGCGCCAGCAGCTTGCGGTGGACTAGCGGGAGAGACGAGCAGTACTTC
>TRBJ1-5|12|.|.|TRBV19
CASERQNQPQHF
TGTGCCAGCGAACGACAAAATCAGCCCCAGCATTTT
>TRBJ2-3|14|.|.|TRBV28
CASSSYSSTDTQYF
TGTGCCAGCAGTAGTTATTCTAGCACAGATACGCAGTATTTT
>TRBJ2-7|13|few|.|TRBV7-6
CASSLHPYYEQYF
TGTGCCAGCAGCTTACACCCTTACTACGAGCAGTACTTC
>TRBJ1-5|14|.|.|TRBV27
CASRTTGFNQPQHF
TGTGCCAGCAGGACCACAGGGTTCAATCAGCCCCAGCATTTT
>TRBJ1-1|16|.|.|TRBV5-1
CASSGGVGGSNTEAFF
TGCGCCAGCAGCGGGGGTGTTGGGGGCTCGAACACTGAAGCTTTCTTT
>TRBJ2-2|18|.|.|TRBV7-2
CASSLARPPSTHTGELFF
TGTGCCAGCAGCTTAGCGAGGCCGCCATCCACCCACACCGGGGAGCTGTTTTTT
>TRBJ1-1|14|.|TRBD1|TRBV6-2/TRBV6-3
CASSFWTGNTEAFF
TGTGCCAGCAGTTTCTGGACAGGGAACACTGAAGCTTTCTTT
>TRBJ2-7|15|.|.|TRBV11-1
CASSRPGTSSLEQYF
TGTGCCAGCAGCCGCCCCGGGACCTCCTCGCTCGAGCAGTACTTC
>TRBJ1-5|15|.|.|TRBV2
CASSVGGPDLLPQHF
TGTGCCAGCAGTGTGGGAGGGCCCGATTTACTGCCCCAGCATTTT
>TRBJ2-2|16|.|.|TRBV7-8
CASSLNRLSGTGELFF
TGTGCCAGCAGCTTAAATCGACTAAGTGGCACCGGGGAGCTGTTTTTT
>TRBJ1-2|14|.|.|TRBV5-6
CASSLPGINYGYTF
TGTGCCAGCAGCCTGCCAGGAATAAACTATGGCTACACCTTC
>TRBJ1-1|14|.|.|TRBV28
CASSLLNMNTEAFF
TGTGCCAGCAGTCTCTTGAACATGAACACTGAAGCTTTCTTT
>TRBJ1-1|15|.|.|TRBV7-3
CASSLTMTDDTEAFF
TGTGCCAGCAGCTTAACCATGACAGACGACACTGAAGCTTTCTTT
>TRBJ2-3|16|.|TRBD1|TRBV28
CASSPTGVSGTDTQYF
TGTGCCAGCAGCCCCACAGGGGTATCAGGCACAGATACGCAGTATTTT
>TRBJ2-3|11|.|.|TRBV12-3/TRBV12-4
CASSPRDTQYF
TGTGCCAGCAGTCCAAGAGATACGCAGTATTTT
>TRBJ1-6|16|.|.|TRBV7-3
CASSLQGSSYNSPLHF
TGTGCCAGCAGCTTACAAGGGAGCTCCTATAATTCACCCCTCCACTTT
>TRBJ2-3|18|.|TRBD2|TRBV13
CASSPHRGLAGSTDTQYF
TGTGCCAGCAGCCCCCATCGGGGACTAGCGGGGAGCACAGATACGCAGTATTTT